This entry describes one TCR beta chain. What it binds is not known. This sample was taken from a study of T-cell memory formation after mild COVID-19. Study as a whole: There were largely donor-specific TCR clusters.

General study points: Clones which contracted sat mainly in CM and EM if CD4+, and in EMRA if CD8+.

This CDR3 spans 12 amino acids. CDR1 and CDR2 from the germline V gene are SEHNR and FQNEAQ (reference sequence). Trimming removed 5 bases at V and 6 bases at J, with 11 bases between. Each CDR3 protein is one row after TCRdb ran MiXCR on the 5' RACE reads. The table shows a few hundred thousand distinct CDR3 sequences, with 15% to 20% occurring only once. The sequenced sample consisted of PBMCs or a T cell subset sorted from them (not recorded which). The J gene is TRBJ2-7, the V gene TRBV7-9; D ambiguous. The TCR originated in a man in his late teens or twenties who had mild COVID-19 (a few samples of this study predate the infection). Cell type and time point are not known. In DNA, the CDR3 is TGTGCCAGCAGCCCTCTGTGGAGCGAGCAGTACTTC. Translated, it gives CASSPLWSEQYF. Full variable domain (outside the CDR3, taken from reference TRBV7-9 and TRBJ2-7): DTGVSQNPRHKITKRGQNVTFRCDPISEHNRLYWYRQTLGQGPEFLTYFQNEAQLEKSRLLSDRFSAERPKGSFSTLEIQRTEQGDSAMYLCASSPLWSEQYFGPGTRLTVT.